The 27 T cell receptor beta chains in this list originate from one sample, sequenced in a study of cytomegalovirus exposure and HLA in healthy donors. The PCR employed 60 Vbeta primers together with 13 Jbeta primers. Assay used: immunoSEQ multiplex PCR; TCRdb lists only in-frame clones, some missing. The sample shows around 160,000 clones, roughly 80% of them seen only once. The specimen was PBMCs. The receptors originated from a man aged 40-50 years in good health and CMV-seropositive.

The J gene is TRBJ1-1, the V gene TRBV27; possibly TRBD1 for D (6 bases). V lost 6 bases, J lost 0 bases, and 14 bases lay in between. From germline, CDR1 is MNHEY and CDR2 SMNVEV (reference sequence). The length of the CDR3 is 15 residues. The CDR3 sequence: CASSSRTAMNTEAFF. The CDR3 bases are TGTGCCAGCAGCTCCCGGACAGCCATGAACACTGAAGCTTTCTTT.

The chain combines TRBV5-1 with TRBJ2-7; D is undetermined. Germline V CDR1 and CDR2: SGHRS, YFSETQ. Trimming took off 3 bases at V and 1 base at J, with 11 bases between the two ends. The CDR3 spans 14 residues. CDR3 amino acids: CASSSLVNSYEQYF. In nucleotides, the CDR3 is TGCGCCAGCAGCTCCCTCGTAAATTCCTACGAGCAGTACTTC.

The J gene is TRBJ1-3, the V gene TRBV6-1; a weak D match, TRBD1 (5 bases). CDR1 MNHNS and CDR2 SASEGT come from the germline V gene. The V end lost 1 base, the J end lost 0 bases, and 10 bases lay between the germline ends. This CDR3 is built from 16 residues. CDR3 sequence (DNA): TGTGCCAGCAGTGAAGGTCAGGGCCACTCTGGAAACACCATATATTTT. This codes for CASSEGQGHSGNTIYF.

The chain is built from TRBV13 and TRBJ2-7, with TRBD2 matching 9 bases. The CDR3 has 14 residues. Germline loops: CDR1 PRHDT, CDR2 FYEKMQ (reference sequence). Trimming cost V 4 bases and J 5 bases; bases outside gene matches: 6. In nucleotides, the CDR3 is TGTGCCAGCAGCTCTTGGCGGGAGGGGAACGAGCAGTACTTC. Residues: CASSSWREGNEQYF.

V and J are TRBV2 and TRBJ2-1, with a weak D call TRBD2 (6 bases). Trimming stripped 4 bases from V and 5 bases from J, with 9 bases between. There are 13 residues in the CDR3. The germline V gene has CDR1 SNHLY and CDR2 FYNNEI. The CDR3 bases are TGTGCCAGCAGTGGGGGGGTCGACAATGAGCAGTTCTTC. Its translation is CASSGGVDNEQFF.

This clone has more than one count but fewer than ten. J is TRBJ2-1 and V is TRBV5-1; TRBD2 aligns across 7 bases. V lost 1 base, J lost 5 bases, and 12 bases stayed unmatched. This CDR3 is 17 amino acids long. Germline V gene sequence: CDR1 SGHRS, CDR2 YFSETQ. The chain's CDR3 is CASSLWYGGGFNNEQFF. The CDR3, as DNA: TGCGCCAGCAGCTTGTGGTACGGGGGAGGGTTTAACAATGAGCAGTTCTTC.

V usage is TRBV5-4 and J usage is TRBJ2-7, with TRBD2 as a possible D gene (6 bases). V was trimmed by 2 bases and J by 6 bases, leaving 15 bases between them. This CDR3 is 14 amino acids long. CDR1 and CDR2 (germline): SGHNT, YYREEE (reference sequence). The CDR3 region has the DNA TGTGCCAGCAGCTTCGCGGGAAGGCTGGGCGAGCAGTACTTC. Its protein product is CASSFAGRLGEQYF.

The chain carries TRBV21-1 and TRBJ1-2. TRBV21-1 is recorded as a pseudogene. CDR3 length: 11 amino acids. CDR3 DNA: TGTGCCAGCAGCAAATTTCCGGGCTACACCTTC. This gives the protein CASSKFPGYTF.

This chain links TRBV28 with TRBJ2-1; D might be TRBD1 (6 bases). In germline, CDR1 is MDHEN, CDR2 SYDVKM. This CDR3 is built from 14 residues. Between the trimmed V and J ends, which lost 5 bases and 8 bases, there was a span of 16 bases. The CDR3, as DNA: TGTGCCAGCAGTCCCACACAGGGTTTGGATGAGCAGTTCTTC. Amino acids: CASSPTQGLDEQFF.

CDR3 nucleotides: TGCGCCAGCAGCCCGGGGACTAGCGGGAACGAGCAGTACTTC. This translates into CASSPGTSGNEQYF. This chain joins TRBV5-1 and TRBJ2-7; TRBD2 aligns across 13 bases. The CDR3 is 14 amino acids. Germline CDR1 reads SGHRS; CDR2 reads YFSETQ. With 4 bases clipped from V and 5 bases from J, the junction kept 3 bases outside the gene matches.

This chain links TRBV11-2 with TRBJ2-7; 9 bases are a match to TRBD2. The V gene end was trimmed by 2 bases and the J gene end by 4 bases; junction bases not matched to a gene: 9. From germline, CDR1 is SGHAT and CDR2 FQNNGV. CDR3 length: 16 amino acids. As DNA, the CDR3 is TGTGCCAGCAGCTTAAATTTCCCAGCGGGAGGTTACGAGCAGTACTTC. Translating gives CASSLNFPAGGYEQYF.

This clone was counted between two and nine times. The CDR3 loop is CASRRREGTGELFF. In nucleotides, the CDR3 is TGTGCCAGCAGGAGGCGGGAGGGGACCGGGGAGCTGTTTTTT. This sequence joins TRBV2 and TRBJ2-2; TRBD2 matches 9 bases. From germline, CDR1 is SNHLY and CDR2 FYNNEI. J gave up 5 bases and V 6 bases, and 4 bases lay outside the gene matches. The CDR3 contains 14 residues.

The rearrangement links TRBV7-3 to TRBJ1-2; no reliable D call. The CDR3 runs 13 residues. The V and J ends lost 2 bases and 8 bases respectively, with 12 bases between them. The germline gives CDR1 SGHTA, CDR2 FQGTGA. DNA of the CDR3: TGTGCCAGCAGCTTAGGAGGGTCGGACGGCTACACCTTC. This translates into CASSLGGSDGYTF.

V usage is TRBV5-8 and J usage is TRBJ1-2, with D unresolved. V was pared by 4 bases and J by 4 bases, with 23 bases between. Germline CDR1 and CDR2: SGHTS and YDEGEE. The CDR3 is 17 amino acids. CDR3 nucleotide sequence: TGTGCCAGCAGCAAATCGTACGGGTCTACACCTTCCTATGGCTACACCTTC. Protein: CASSKSYGSTPSYGYTF.

The V call is TRBV7-3, the J call TRBJ1-2, with a tentative D call TRBD1 (6 bases). Trimming stripped 0 bases from V and 4 bases from J, with 15 bases between. This CDR3 contains 16 residues. Germline V gene sequence: CDR1 SGHTA, CDR2 FQGTGA. CDR3: CASSLTGGGLGYGYTF. The DNA for the CDR3 is TGTGCCAGCAGCTTAACCGGGGGGGGCCTAGGCTATGGCTACACCTTC.

CDR3 bases: TGTGCCAGCAGCCCGGGACAGCACGTCACAGATACGCAGTATTTT. Amino acids: CASSPGQHVTDTQYF. The rearrangement joins TRBV28 to TRBJ2-3, with 7 bases that match TRBD1. The CDR3 spans 15 residues. CDR1 and CDR2 (germline): MDHEN, SYDVKM. Losses at the gene ends were 6 bases for V and 2 bases for J; bases not matched to a gene: 8.

This clone has a handful of counts. CDR3 coding DNA: TGTGCCAGCAGCTTTTGGACTAGCGTCATGGACGAGCAGTTCTTC. Its protein product is CASSFWTSVMDEQFF. The chain is built from TRBV7-8 and TRBJ2-1; 9 bases agree with TRBD2. The V gene end was trimmed by 3 bases and the J gene end by 10 bases; junction bases not matched to a gene: 10. The CDR3 covers 15 residues. Germline V gene data show CDR1 as SGHVS and CDR2 as FQNEAQ.

This clone has only one observation. J is TRBJ1-2 and V is TRBV27; 10 bases are shared with TRBD1. CDR1 is MNHEY and CDR2 is SMNVEV in the germline V gene (reference sequence). The J segment lost 8 bases and the V segment lost 5 bases, leaving 5 bases of the junction unmatched. The CDR3 length is 13 residues. The DNA of the CDR3 is TGTGCCAGCAGTCCCGGGACAGGGGAAGGCTACACCTTC. The encoded protein is CASSPGTGEGYTF.

The chain is built from TRBV7-9 and TRBJ2-2; possible D gene TRBD2, 6 bases. V lost 5 bases to trimming and J lost 5 bases, with 18 bases between them. Germline CDR1 SEHNR, CDR2 FQNEAQ (reference sequence). The CDR3 is 16 amino acids. CDR3 amino acids: CASSPPAAGLTGELFF. As DNA, the CDR3 is TGTGCCAGCAGCCCCCCGGCAGCGGGCTTAACCGGGGAGCTGTTTTTT.

The chain carries TRBV28 and TRBJ2-1, with TRBD2 as a possible D gene (5 bases). The CDR3 sequence is 15 residues long. The V end was cut by 8 bases, the J end by 0 bases, with 14 bases between. CDR1 and CDR2 (germline): MDHEN, SYDVKM. In DNA form, the CDR3 reads TGTGCCAGCGAGGCGGGTCCGAGCTCCTACAATGAGCAGTTCTTC. It specifies CASEAGPSSYNEQFF.

The V and J genes are TRBV27 and TRBJ2-1; TRBD2 matches 8 bases. From germline, CDR1 is MNHEY and CDR2 SMNVEV (reference sequence). Germline trimming cut 4 bases from V and 6 bases from J; bases unmatched to any gene: 8. This CDR3 spans 15 amino acids. CDR3 residues: CASSSHSGIANEQFF. CDR3 nucleotides: TGTGCCAGCAGTTCCCATAGCGGGATCGCCAATGAGCAGTTCTTC.

The V gene is TRBV30, the J gene TRBJ1-2; D perhaps matches TRBD1 (6 bases). This CDR3 region has 18 residues. V gave up 0 bases and J gave up 0 bases, with 20 bases separating them. Germline assignment: CDR1 GTSNPN and CDR2 SVGIG (reference sequence). The CDR3: CAWSVEDKGDKTNYGYTF. The CDR3 DNA is TGTGCCTGGAGTGTAGAGGATAAGGGGGACAAAACTAACTATGGCTACACCTTC.

The chain joins TRBV27 to TRBJ2-1; 10 bases line up with TRBD2. Trimming removed 4 bases from V and 8 bases from J; junction bases left unmatched: 11. Germline values: CDR1 MNHEY, CDR2 SMNVEV (reference sequence). This CDR3 has 16 amino acids. CDR3 DNA sequence: TGTGCCAGCAGTTCCCTAGCGGGAGAGCCCTTAGATGAGCAGTTCTTC. This sequence encodes CASSSLAGEPLDEQFF.

This clone was picked up one time. The chain joins TRBV7-9 to TRBJ2-5, with a weak D call TRBD1 (6 bases). The CDR3 runs 14 residues. In germline, CDR1 is SEHNR, CDR2 FQNEAQ (reference sequence). The V gene lost 1 base and the J gene lost 5 bases, with 11 bases spanning the gap. In nucleotides, the CDR3 is TGTGCCAGCAGCTTAGATGGGGGCAGGGAGACCCAGTACTTC. Translation gives CASSLDGGRETQYF.

The chain uses TRBV5-1 and TRBJ2-2; D uncertain. Trimming removed 4 bases at V and 5 bases at J, with 21 bases between. Germline V lookup: CDR1 SGHRS, CDR2 YFSETQ. The CDR3 loop spans 17 amino acids. The CDR3 nucleotides read TGCGCCAGCAGCCCGGAACCCGGAGTAAGGCCGACCGGGGAGCTGTTTTTT. Its translation: CASSPEPGVRPTGELFF.

The rearrangement links TRBV29-1 to TRBJ2-3; the D gene is possibly TRBD2 (5 bases). V lost 4 bases to trimming and J lost 0 bases, with 11 bases between them. The CDR3 is made up of 14 amino acids. CDR1 and CDR2 (germline): SQVTM, ANQGSEA. CDR3 residues: CSVAGGFSTDTQYF. The CDR3 DNA sequence: TGCAGCGTTGCAGGCGGGTTCAGCACAGATACGCAGTATTTT.

V and J are TRBV7-9 and TRBJ2-7; D possibly corresponds to TRBD2 (6 bases). This CDR3 region has 15 residues. The ends were cut back, 2 bases at V and 3 bases at J, with 14 bases in the middle. The germline CDR1 and CDR2 sequences are SEHNR and FQNEAQ (reference sequence). CDR3 amino acids: CASSLSGGIIYEQYF. The CDR3 bases are TGTGCCAGCAGCTTATCCGGGGGAATAATCTACGAGCAGTACTTC.